Listed below are T cell receptor beta chains from one sample, sequenced in a study of blood T cells in healthy people across ages. In TCRdb, the 5' RACE reads were re-called with MiXCR into one record per CDR3 protein. The table includes roughly 800,000 distinct CDR3 sequences, 25% detected once. These data were also filed under a second study, of T cells of mothers and their children.

Material: blood. The receptors shown here come from a boy younger than 18 in good health. Each CDR3 is given with its conserved first and last residue. D genes are given only for firm matches. Clone size, where shown, is once, few, many, or a class for clones that have expanded.

J gene | D gene | clone size | V gene | CDR3 protein | CDR3 DNA
TRBJ2-6 | NA | NA | TRBV7-2 | CASSSRGDLGANVLTF | TGTGCCAGCAGCTCGAGGGGAGATCTGGGGGCCAACGTCCTGACTTTC
TRBJ2-7 | NA | once | TRBV6-5 | CASSYSRWGSYEQYF | TGTGCCAGCAGTTACTCCAGGTGGGGCTCCTACGAGCAGTACTTC
TRBJ2-1 | TRBD2 | NA | TRBV10-2 | CASSKTSGGADEQFF | TGCGCCAGCAGTAAGACTAGCGGGGGGGCGGATGAGCAGTTCTTC
TRBJ2-5 | NA | few | TRBV6-6 | CATETGYGETQYF | TGTGCCACCGAAACAGGGTATGGAGAGACCCAGTACTTC
TRBJ2-5 | TRBD2 | NA | TRBV6-5 | CASSYWGTSGEETQYF | TGTGCCAGCAGTTATTGGGGGACTAGCGGAGAAGAGACCCAGTACTTC
TRBJ1-6 | NA | few | TRBV20-1 | CSARETDSSYNSPLHF | TGCAGTGCTAGAGAGACGGACAGCTCCTATAATTCACCCCTCCACTTT
TRBJ2-2 | NA | few | TRBV7-2 | CASSLDWGAGELFF | TGTGCCAGCAGCTTAGACTGGGGGGCCGGGGAGCTGTTTTTT
TRBJ2-2 | TRBD2 | NA | TRBV7-3 | CASSLPALAGATGELFF | TGTGCCAGCAGCTTACCCGCGCTAGCGGGAGCGACCGGGGAGCTGTTTTTT
TRBJ2-1 | TRBD2 | NA | TRBV29-1 | CSAQASGRVPEQFF | TGCAGCGCCCAGGCTAGCGGGAGGGTGCCTGAGCAGTTCTTC
TRBJ2-7 | NA | few | TRBV29-1 | CSAGQLYEQYF | TGCAGCGCCGGACAGCTGTACGAGCAGTACTTC
TRBJ1-6 | NA | NA | TRBV28 | CASSLYGTSYSPLHF | TGTGCCAGCAGTTTATATGGGACATCGTACTCACCCCTCCACTTT
TRBJ2-1 | TRBD2 | NA | TRBV4-3 | CASSPSATSGGANEQFF | TGCGCCAGCAGCCCCAGCGCGACTAGCGGGGGGGCCAATGAGCAGTTCTTC
TRBJ1-1 | NA | NA | TRBV5-1 | CASSPGDANTEAFF | TGCGCCAGCAGCCCGGGGGACGCGAACACTGAAGCTTTCTTT
TRBJ2-5 | NA | few | TRBV5-1 | CASSLFSGETQYF | TGCGCCAGCAGCTTGTTTTCGGGGGAGACCCAGTACTTC
TRBJ1-4 | NA | few | TRBV6-1 | CASSEWGNGELFF | TGTGCCAGCAGTGAATGGGGGAACGGGGAACTGTTTTTT
TRBJ2-5 | NA | few | TRBV10-3 | CAISGRVEETQYF | TGTGCCATCAGTGGGCGGGTGGAGGAGACCCAGTACTTC
TRBJ2-3 | NA | once | TRBV7-3 | CASSGSRSSTDTQYF | TGTGCCAGCAGCGGCTCGCGGTCTAGCACAGATACGCAGTATTTT
TRBJ2-1 | NA | once | TRBV25-1 | CASSDWDYNEQFF | TGTGCCAGCAGCGATTGGGACTACAATGAGCAGTTCTTC
TRBJ1-2 | NA | few | TRBV20-1 | CSASGLQGRSYTF | TGCAGTGCTAGTGGATTACAGGGACGGAGCTACACCTTC
TRBJ1-4 | NA | NA | TRBV20-1 | CSARVSEKLFF | TGCAGTGCTAGAGTGTCAGAAAAACTGTTTTTT
TRBJ2-1 | NA | few | TRBV7-9 | CASSLAQGQDNEQFF | TGTGCCAGCAGCTTAGCTCAGGGGCAGGATAATGAGCAGTTCTTC
TRBJ1-2 | NA | NA | TRBV12-3/TRBV12-4 | CASGLDGNYGYTF | TGTGCCAGCGGCCTGGACGGAAACTATGGCTACACCTTC
TRBJ2-3 | TRBD1 | NA | TRBV7-8 | CASSLGRTGRVTDTQYF | TGTGCCAGCAGCTTAGGTCGGACAGGGCGGGTAACAGATACGCAGTATTTT
TRBJ2-1 | TRBD2 | NA | TRBV18 | CASSPRGLAYNEQFF | TGTGCCAGCTCACCGAGGGGACTAGCCTACAATGAGCAGTTCTTC
TRBJ2-5 | NA | few | TRBV18 | CASSPRAAQETQYF | TGTGCCAGCTCACCACGGGCGGCTCAAGAGACCCAGTACTTC
TRBJ2-5 | NA | many | TRBV7-9 | CASSSLTGMDQTQYF | TGTGCCAGCAGTTCACTTACAGGAATGGATCAGACCCAGTACTTC
TRBJ2-2 | NA | NA | TRBV25-1 | CASSALNGGELFF | TGTGCCAGCAGTGCCCTCAACGGCGGGGAGCTGTTTTTT
TRBJ1-2 | NA | NA | TRBV4-1 | CASSQGDPRRSGYTF | TGCGCCAGCAGCCAGGGGGACCCCCGAAGGTCTGGCTACACCTTC
TRBJ2-7 | NA | NA | TRBV4-3 | CASSQDKELSPYEQYF | TGCGCCAGCAGCCAAGATAAGGAACTCTCACCCTACGAGCAGTACTTC
TRBJ1-1 | NA | few | TRBV6-5 | CASSYSAPPIEASF | TGTGCCAGCAGTTACTCAGCGCCTCCCATTGAAGCTTCCTTT
TRBJ2-1 | NA | NA | TRBV7-8 | CASSLGTLAYNEQFF | TGTGCCAGCAGCTTGGGGACTTTGGCCTACAATGAGCAGTTCTTC
TRBJ2-3 | TRBD2 | few | TRBV5-4 | CASSLEPLAGEDTQYF | TGTGCCAGCAGCTTGGAACCACTTGCGGGAGAGGATACGCAGTATTTT
TRBJ1-4 | NA | NA | TRBV4-1 | CASSPGHGYEKLFF | TGCGCCAGCAGCCCGGGCCATGGGTATGAAAAACTGTTTTTT
TRBJ2-7 | NA | NA | TRBV7-8 | CASVGRKALREDEQYF | TGTGCCAGCGTCGGACGGAAGGCCTTGAGGGAGGACGAGCAGTACTTC
TRBJ2-7 | NA | NA | TRBV12-3/TRBV12-4 | CASSPVWHEQYF | TGTGCCAGCAGTCCTGTTTGGCACGAGCAGTACTTC
TRBJ1-3 | NA | NA | TRBV20-1 | CSARTGGNTIYF | TGCAGTGCTCGGACGGGGGGAAACACCATATATTTT
TRBJ2-7 | NA | NA | TRBV30 | CAWSVGSAYEQYF | TGTGCCTGGAGTGTGGGGTCCGCCTACGAGCAGTACTTC
TRBJ2-1 | NA | NA | TRBV20-1 | CSAKSGRLYNEQFF | TGCAGTGCCAAGTCGGGTAGGCTCTACAATGAGCAGTTCTTC
TRBJ1-2 | NA | NA | TRBV4-2 | CASSQDEADLHYGYTF | TGTGCCAGCAGCCAAGATGAGGCGGACCTGCACTATGGCTACACCTTC
TRBJ2-7 | NA | NA | TRBV5-1 | CASRDQGRGEQYF | TGCGCCAGCAGAGACCAGGGGCGGGGCGAGCAGTACTTC